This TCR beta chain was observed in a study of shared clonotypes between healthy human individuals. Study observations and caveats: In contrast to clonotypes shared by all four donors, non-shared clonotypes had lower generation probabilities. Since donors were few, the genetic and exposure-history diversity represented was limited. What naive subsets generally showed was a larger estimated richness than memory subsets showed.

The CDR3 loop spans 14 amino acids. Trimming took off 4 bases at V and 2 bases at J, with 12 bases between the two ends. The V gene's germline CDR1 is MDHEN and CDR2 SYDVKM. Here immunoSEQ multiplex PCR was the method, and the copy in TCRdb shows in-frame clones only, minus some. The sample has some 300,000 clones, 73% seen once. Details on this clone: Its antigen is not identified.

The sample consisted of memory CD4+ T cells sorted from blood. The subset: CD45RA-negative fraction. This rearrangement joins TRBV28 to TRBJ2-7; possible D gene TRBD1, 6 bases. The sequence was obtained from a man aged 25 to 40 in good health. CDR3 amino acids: CASSSGDNPYEQYF. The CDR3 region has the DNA TGTGCCAGCAGTTCAGGGGACAACCCCTACGAGCAGTACTTC. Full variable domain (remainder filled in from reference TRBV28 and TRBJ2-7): DVKVTQSSRYLVKRTGEKVFLECVQDMDHENMFWYRQDPGLGLRLIYFSYDVKMKEKGDIPEGYSVSREKKERFSLILESASTNQTSMYLCASSSGDNPYEQYFGPGTRLTVT.